Below are 9 T cell receptor beta chains sequenced from a single sample in a study of OX40 agonist ivuxolimab in advanced cancers. Produced via immunoSEQ multiplex PCR; TCRdb's table is partial and in-frame only. The sample has some 100,000 clones; roughly nine tenths are singletons. The material sequenced was CD4+ or CD8+ T cells sorted from blood, taken in a trial of the OX40 agonist ivuxolimab. The receptors here all came from an adult with an advanced solid tumor such as melanoma, head and neck, liver or kidney cancer.

The rearrangement uses TRBV10-3 and TRBJ2-7; 8 bases are a match to TRBD1. The CDR3 extends over 12 amino acids. The germline V gene encodes CDR1 ENHRY and CDR2 SYGVKD. The V gene end was trimmed by 4 bases and the J gene end by 5 bases; junction bases not matched to a gene: 1. The CDR3: CAISGTGNEQYF. In nucleotides, the CDR3 is TGTGCCATCAGTGGGACAGGGAACGAGCAGTACTTC.

About this clone: Other nucleotide sequences in the sample specify the same CDR3. This rearrangement joins TRBV19 to TRBJ2-5, with 11 positions matching TRBD1. The CDR3 has 14 residues. Germline assignment: CDR1 LNHDA and CDR2 SQIVND (reference sequence). J gave up 4 bases and V 6 bases, and 4 bases lay outside the gene matches. CDR3 DNA sequence: TGTGCCAGTAGGGACAGGGGGCGCGGAGAGACCCAGTACTTC. Protein product: CASRDRGRGETQYF.

The rearrangement links TRBV27 to TRBJ2-3; D unresolved. From germline, CDR1 is MNHEY and CDR2 SMNVEV (reference sequence). This CDR3 region has 13 residues. V lost 5 bases and J 4 bases, leaving 10 bases between the germline ends. CDR3 DNA: TGTGCCAGCAGTCCAAAATCCGCAGATACGCAGTATTTT. It is translated as CASSPKSADTQYF.

The gene calls are TRBV5-4 and TRBJ2-5; D ambiguous. V was trimmed by 0 bases and J by 2 bases, leaving 8 bases between them. The CDR3 is 14 amino acids. The germline CDR1 and CDR2 sequences are SGHNT and YYREEE (reference sequence). Here the CDR3 reads CASSLGTAQETQYF. The CDR3 coding sequence is TGTGCCAGCAGCTTGGGGACGGCTCAAGAGACCCAGTACTTC.

This chain joins TRBV15 and TRBJ2-3; TRBD2 matches at 7 bases. The CDR3 covers 16 residues. V lost 3 bases, J lost 2 bases, and 8 bases stayed unmatched. CDR1 and CDR2 from the germline V gene are LNHNV and YYDKDF (reference sequence). The CDR3 sequence is CATSSRTSENTDTQYF. CDR3 nucleotides: TGTGCCACCAGCAGTAGAACTAGCGAAAACACAGATACGCAGTATTTT.

V usage is TRBV5-1 and J usage is TRBJ2-5; no reliable D call. Germline loops: CDR1 SGHRS, CDR2 YFSETQ. V was trimmed by 0 bases and J by 1 base, leaving 7 bases between them. The CDR3 is made up of 14 amino acids. CDR3 region: CASSLGQIQETQYF. CDR3 nucleotide sequence: TGCGCCAGCAGCTTGGGACAAATCCAAGAGACCCAGTACTTC. Full variable domain (outside the CDR3, taken from reference TRBV5-1 and TRBJ2-5): KAGVTQTPRYLIKTRGQQVTLSCSPISGHRSVSWYQQTPGQGLQFLFEYFSETQRNKGNFPGRFSGRQFSNSRSEMNVSTLELGDSALYLCASSLGQIQETQYFGPGTRLLVL.

CDR3 nucleotides: TGCGCCAGCAGCTTTGGGCCTGCAACTAATGAAAAACTGTTTTTT. Translation gives CASSFGPATNEKLFF. The chain links TRBV5-1 to TRBJ1-4; no reliable D call. V was shortened by 2 bases and J by 0 bases, with 8 bases between the two germline ends. The CDR3 totals 15 residues. Germline CDR1 SGHRS, CDR2 YFSETQ.

This chain links TRBV18 with TRBJ2-3; D remains ambiguous. This CDR3 spans 14 amino acids. The V end lost 3 bases, the J end lost 6 bases, and 13 bases lay between the germline ends. Germline V gives CDR1 KGHSH, CDR2 LQKENI. The CDR3 reads CASSPRAILDTQYF. The CDR3 DNA reads TGTGCCAGCTCACCTAGAGCGATATTGGATACGCAGTATTTT. Using reference TRBV18 and TRBJ2-3 for the parts outside the CDR3, the full variable domain is NAGVMQNPRHLVRRRGQEARLRCSPMKGHSHVYWYRQLPEEGLKFMVYLQKENIIDESGMPKERFSAEFPKEGPSILRIQQVVRGDSAAYFCASSPRAILDTQYFGPGTRLTVL.

The chain couples TRBV6-6 to TRBJ2-2; D gene unclear. V shed 0 bases and J shed 5 bases, with 1 base lying between them. The germline V gene has CDR1 MNHNY and CDR2 SVGAGI (reference sequence). The CDR3 totals 12 residues. This chain's CDR3 is CASSYSTGELFF. In nucleotides, the CDR3 is TGTGCCAGCAGTTACTCAACCGGGGAGCTGTTTTTT.